The present TCR beta chain was sequenced within a study of T-cell reconstitution after alpha-beta-depleted transplantation in children. This clonotype was seen many times. Unique molecular identifiers tagged the TCRbeta library. TCRdb redid the calling of the PCR reads with MiXCR, one entry per CDR3 protein. The table records fewer than 120,000 distinct CDR3 sequences, 10% of them present only once. Germline CDR1 SGHRS, CDR2 YFSETQ. The V and J ends lost 0 bases and 5 bases respectively, with 14 bases between them. The CDR3 has 16 amino acids. The V call is TRBV5-1, the J call TRBJ2-2; D perhaps matches TRBD2 (5 bases). The receptor's source is a human donor who donated a stem cell graft to a child with acute lymphoblastic leukemia. Here the sequenced sample was PBMCs from the stem cell graft donor, taken from the stem cell graft. The CDR3 loop reads CASSLGLDSETGELFF. The CDR3 region has the DNA TGCGCCAGCAGCTTGGGACTCGATAGCGAGACCGGGGAGCTGTTTTTT.